A single sample gave rise to the 3 T cell receptor beta chains below, sequenced in a study of blood T cell repertoires in COVID-19. Using immunoSEQ multiplex PCR, the repertoire was profiled, and TCRdb retains in-frame clones only, with some absent. The sample includes roughly 310,000 clones, about 92% of them seen just once. Input material: PBMCs or T cells enriched from blood (not recorded which). The receptors were gathered from a man in his 60s who had recovered from COVID-19.

The chain links TRBV19 to TRBJ2-1; 11 bases agree with TRBD2. The CDR3 has 15 amino acids. V lost 2 bases to trimming and J lost 5 bases; unmatched junction nucleotides: 2. The germline CDR1 and CDR2 sequences are LNHDA and SQIVND (reference sequence). The CDR3 sequence: CASSILAGGHNEQFF. CDR3 sequence (DNA): TGTGCCAGTAGTATATTAGCGGGAGGGCACAATGAGCAGTTCTTC.

The chain combines TRBV2 with TRBJ1-4; 8 nucleotides line up with TRBD1. The V gene end was trimmed by 8 bases and the J gene end by 3 bases; junction bases not matched to a gene: 8. Germline V lookup: CDR1 SNHLY, CDR2 FYNNEI. The CDR3 contains 15 residues. CDR3 DNA: TGTGCCAGCTACGCCAGGGGGCTGGCTAATGAAAAACTGTTTTTT. Residues: CASYARGLANEKLFF. Supplemented by reference TRBV2 and TRBJ1-4, the full variable domain reads EPEVTQTPSHQVTQMGQEVILRCVPISNHLYFYWYRQILGQKVEFLVSFYNNEISEKSEIFDDQFSVERPDGSNFTLKIRSTKLEDSAMYFCASYARGLANEKLFFGSGTQLSVL.

In nucleotides, the CDR3 is TGTGCCAGCTCACCCCGGGCAGGGGGGAATTACGAGCAGTACTTC. This encodes CASSPRAGGNYEQYF. The V and J genes are TRBV18 and TRBJ2-7; TRBD1 might be the D (7 bases). This CDR3 spans 15 amino acids. V gave up 3 bases and J gave up 4 bases, with 16 bases separating them. Looked up from germline, CDR1 is KGHSH and CDR2 is LQKENI.